This TCR beta chain was observed in a study of response to subunit inactivated influenza vaccine (dated by TCRdb to 2017 to 2018). As for the study more broadly: Deep quantitative T cell receptor repertoire profiling was used in the study to track responses to a trivalent subunit inactivated influenza vaccine. Findings and caveats that apply to the study as a whole: The authors proposed that each seasonal influenza vaccination may bring in only a limited number of new T cells.

As concerns this clonotype: The antigen it recognizes is unknown. Within one base of it there is no much larger clone, and no base qualities were kept.

Libraries came from RT-PCR. Sequenced using an Illumina HiSeq 2500. TCRdb handled the public reads itself, with Q25 trimming in fastp and clone calling in MiXCR, and kept productive beta chains. For every CDR3 protein sequence, its rows merge into one entry that carries the most common genes and DNA. A total of 150,000 to 200,000 distinct CDR3 sequences appear in this sample, approximately 11% of them only once. Around 40% of the sample goes to the ten largest clones. Ends trimmed: V by 2 bases, J by 2 bases; bases unmatched to a gene: 9. Its CDR3 holds 18 amino acids, cysteine through phenylalanine. Of the read, only the CDR3 DNA is kept; its 54 bases are in frame from base 1. CDR1 and CDR2 are drawn from the germline V gene (reference sequence): MNHEY, SMNVEV.

The sequence links TRBV27 to TRBJ2-7; the central 13 bases match TRBD2. This TCR was recovered from a man between 50 and 70 years old who received an inactivated influenza vaccine. Donor details come from another sample of the same person, matched by shared clones. Sample: CD8+ T cells sorted from PBMCs, taken 23 months after vaccination. The nucleotides read TGTGCCAGCAGTTTAATCGGGACTAGCGGGATGAATGCCTACGAGCAGTACTTC. Translated, it reads CASSLIGTSGMNAYEQYF.